A single sample is the source of the 16 T cell receptor beta chains below, sequenced in a study of beta chain features in type 1 diabetes. The entirety of the isolated RNA underwent reverse transcription, so expressed TCRB transcripts were sequenced. Clones were read by immunoSEQ multiplex PCR, and TCRdb kept only the in-frame ones, dropping some. The data contain fewer than 200,000 clones, 10% to 15% of them seen just once; the ten biggest clones take up about 0.66%. Sequencing was performed on central memory CD4+ T cells from blood. These receptors all come from a woman aged 18 to 35 in good health.

This clone was seen more than once but under ten times. V usage is TRBV14 and J usage is TRBJ2-2; TRBD1 is a possible D gene (5 bases). Trimming left V 3 bases short and J 0 bases short, with 11 bases between. The CDR3 runs 16 residues. The germline V gene encodes CDR1 SGHDN and CDR2 FVKESK. For the CDR3, the DNA is TGTGCCAGCAGCCAGAGACAGCTTCCGAACACCGGGGAGCTGTTTTTT. The encoded protein is CASSQRQLPNTGELFF.

CDR3 in DNA: TGTGCCAGCAGTTTTCGTCGGGGGGGGGCCAACGTCCTGACTTTC. This codes for CASSFRRGGANVLTF. The chain has TRBV27 and TRBJ2-6; tentatively, D is TRBD2 (6 bases). The CDR3 is 15 residues long. Germline CDR1 and CDR2: MNHEY and SMNVEV (reference sequence). The ends were cut back, 3 bases at V and 4 bases at J, with 10 bases in the middle.

This clone was seen a few times. This chain joins TRBV28 and TRBJ1-2; TRBD1 might be the D (5 bases). The CDR3 totals 14 residues. The ends were cut back, 6 bases at V and 6 bases at J, with 17 bases in the middle. The germline gives CDR1 MDHEN, CDR2 SYDVKM. CDR3 loop: CASSLPGYRDGYTF. CDR3 DNA sequence: TGTGCCAGCAGCTTGCCAGGGTATCGCGATGGCTACACCTTC.

This clone was detected a few times. The chain has TRBV18 and TRBJ1-1, with D perhaps TRBD1 (5 bases). The V end lost 7 bases, the J end lost 6 bases, and 15 bases lay between the germline ends. This CDR3 is 13 amino acids long. Germline lookup yields CDR1 KGHSH and CDR2 LQKENI. CDR3 bases: TGTGCCAGCTTAACTAAGCAGGGCTCTGAAGCTTTCTTT. This sequence encodes CASLTKQGSEAFF.

This clone was counted a few times. The chain links TRBV5-6 to TRBJ2-1; 13 nucleotides agree with TRBD2. Per the germline V gene, CDR1 is SGHDT and CDR2 is YYEEEE. CDR3 size: 15 residues. V lost 5 bases and J lost 6; bases outside the gene matches: 5. CDR3 loop: CASRRTSGSGNEQFF. The CDR3 region has the DNA TGTGCCAGCAGGAGGACTAGCGGGAGCGGCAATGAGCAGTTCTTC.

This clone was found a few times. The chain links TRBV11-2 to TRBJ2-7; TRBD1 is a possible D gene (6 bases). The ends were cut back, 5 bases at V and 5 bases at J, with 10 bases in the middle. The length of the CDR3 is 12 residues. CDR1 and CDR2 (germline): SGHAT, FQNNGV. CDR3 residues: CASSRTGNEQYF. DNA for the CDR3: TGTGCCAGCAGCCGAACAGGGAACGAGCAGTACTTC.

This clone was found a few times. V usage is TRBV28 and J usage is TRBJ1-4; perhaps TRBD1 as D (6 bases). This CDR3 has 14 residues. Per germline, CDR1 MDHEN and CDR2 SYDVKM. The V end lost 5 bases, the J end lost 7 bases, and 14 bases lay between the germline ends. DNA for the CDR3: TGTGCCAGCAGTCCGCAGGGGCTCGGTGAAAAACTGTTTTTT. This codes for CASSPQGLGEKLFF.

This clone was seen a handful of times. This rearrangement joins TRBV18 to TRBJ2-7; 7 nucleotides align to TRBD1. The CDR3 has 16 residues. The J segment lost 3 bases and the V segment lost 0 bases, leaving 8 bases of the junction unmatched. CDR1 KGHSH and CDR2 LQKENI come from the germline V gene. The CDR3 region is CASSPPGQTKFYEQYF. The CDR3 bases are TGTGCCAGCTCACCACCGGGACAGACGAAATTCTACGAGCAGTACTTC.

This clone came up a few times. This specimen includes other DNA sequences encoding the same CDR3. The J gene is TRBJ2-5, the V gene TRBV18, with D possibly being TRBD1 (6 bases). The V gene lost 2 bases and the J gene lost 3 bases, with 10 bases spanning the gap. The CDR3 is 14 residues long. CDR1 and CDR2 from the germline V gene are KGHSH and LQKENI. CDR3 bases: TGTGCCAGCTCACCAAGGACAGAGGAAGAGACCCAGTACTTC. Translation gives CASSPRTEEETQYF.

The rearrangement links TRBV6-5 to TRBJ2-7, with TRBD2 as a possible D gene (5 bases). Looked up from germline, CDR1 is MNHEY and CDR2 is SVGAGI. Between the trimmed V and J ends, which lost 5 bases and 3 bases, there was a span of 11 bases. The CDR3 is 13 amino acids. The CDR3 coding sequence is TGTGCCAGCAGTGCCGGACGGGACTACGAGCAGTACTTC. Its translation: CASSAGRDYEQYF.

The chain has TRBV7-3 and TRBJ2-5; maybe TRBD1 (5 bases). Germline-derived CDR1 and CDR2 are SGHTA and FQGTGA. Trimming shortened V by 2 bases and J by 2 bases, and 12 bases separated the two germline ends. The CDR3 contains 15 residues. CDR3 in amino acids: CASSLQGQRQETQYF. The CDR3 DNA reads as TGTGCCAGCAGCTTACAAGGACAACGTCAAGAGACCCAGTACTTC.

The rearrangement joins TRBV28 to TRBJ2-1; 10 bases are shared with TRBD2. The V segment lost 0 bases and the J segment 0 bases; nucleotides outside the gene matches: 8. Germline-derived CDR1 and CDR2 are MDHEN and SYDVKM. This CDR3 comprises 19 residues. The CDR3 protein is CASSLWGLAGASSYNEQFF. The CDR3 DNA sequence: TGTGCCAGCAGTTTATGGGGTCTAGCGGGAGCTAGCTCCTACAATGAGCAGTTCTTC. Full variable domain (missing parts from reference TRBV28 and TRBJ2-1): DVKVTQSSRYLVKRTGEKVFLECVQDMDHENMFWYRQDPGLGLRLIYFSYDVKMKEKGDIPEGYSVSREKKERFSLILESASTNQTSMYLCASSLWGLAGASSYNEQFFGPGTRLTVL.

The gene calls are TRBV4-3 and TRBJ2-5, with 8 bases lining up with TRBD2. The CDR3 has 17 residues. The germline V gene encodes CDR1 LGHNA and CDR2 YSLEER. J was trimmed by 0 bases and V by 1 base; bases with no gene match: 7. Here the CDR3 DNA reads TGCGCCAGCAGCCAAGGGGTCGGCGGGAGGAACCAAGAGACCCAGTACTTC. It is translated as CASSQGVGGRNQETQYF.

This clone occurred a few times. This sequence joins TRBV30 and TRBJ2-1; D is possibly TRBD2 (6 bases). Germline CDR1 and CDR2: GTSNPN and SVGIG (reference sequence). CDR3 length: 14 residues. Trimming stripped 2 bases from V and 8 bases from J, with 16 bases between. CDR3 nucleotide sequence: TGTGCCTGGAGTAGGGGTCTAGCGACAGATGAGCAGTTCTTC. Translating gives CAWSRGLATDEQFF.

The CDR3 coding sequence is TGTGCCAGCAGCCAAGCTTTTTATGGCTACACCTTC. Its protein product is CASSQAFYGYTF. The chain has TRBV14 and TRBJ1-2; D gene ambiguous. Trimming took off 1 base at V and 5 bases at J, with 5 bases between the two ends. CDR1 and CDR2 from the germline V gene are SGHDN and FVKESK. The CDR3 runs to 12 residues.

The CDR3 protein is CASSLADNQPQHF. The DNA of the CDR3 is TGTGCCAGTAGTTTGGCAGACAATCAGCCCCAGCATTTT. J is TRBJ1-5 and V is TRBV19, with D uncertain. The CDR3 totals 13 residues. In germline, CDR1 is LNHDA, CDR2 SQIVND (reference sequence). Deletions cut 5 bases from V and 3 bases from J, with 8 bases between.